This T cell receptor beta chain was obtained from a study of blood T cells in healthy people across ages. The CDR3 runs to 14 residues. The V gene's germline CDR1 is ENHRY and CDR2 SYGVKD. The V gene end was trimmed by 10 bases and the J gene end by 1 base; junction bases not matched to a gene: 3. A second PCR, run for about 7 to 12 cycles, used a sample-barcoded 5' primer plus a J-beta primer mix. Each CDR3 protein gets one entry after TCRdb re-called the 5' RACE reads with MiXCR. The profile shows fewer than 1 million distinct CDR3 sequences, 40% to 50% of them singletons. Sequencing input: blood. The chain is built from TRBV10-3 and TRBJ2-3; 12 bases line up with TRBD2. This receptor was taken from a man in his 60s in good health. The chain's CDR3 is CATRTSGGTDTQYF. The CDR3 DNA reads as TGTGCCACCAGGACTAGCGGGGGCACAGATACGCAGTATTTT.